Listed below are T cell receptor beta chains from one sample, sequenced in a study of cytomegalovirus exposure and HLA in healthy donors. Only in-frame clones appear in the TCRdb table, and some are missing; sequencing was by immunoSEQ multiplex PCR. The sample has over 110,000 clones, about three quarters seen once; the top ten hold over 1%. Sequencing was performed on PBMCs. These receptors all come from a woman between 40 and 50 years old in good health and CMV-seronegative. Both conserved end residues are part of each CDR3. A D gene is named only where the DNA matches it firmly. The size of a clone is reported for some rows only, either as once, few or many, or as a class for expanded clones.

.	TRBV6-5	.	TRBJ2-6	TGTGCCAGCAGCTCAGGGACTGGGGCCAACGTCCTGACTTTC	CASSSGTGANVLTF
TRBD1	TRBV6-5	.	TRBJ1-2	TGTGCCAGCAGTTCGACAGGGACGTATGGCTACACCTTC	CASSSTGTYGYTF
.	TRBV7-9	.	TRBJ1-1	TGTGCCAGCAGCCCCCCGAGGCGGGAAATGAACACTGAAGCTTTCTTT	CASSPPRREMNTEAFF
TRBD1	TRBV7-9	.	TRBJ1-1	TGTGCCAGCAGCGAAGGACAGGAACGGAACACTGAAGCTTTCTTT	CASSEGQERNTEAFF
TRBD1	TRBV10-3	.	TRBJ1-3	TGTGCCATCAGTGGGGCGGACAGGAGTGGAAACACCATATATTTT	CAISGADRSGNTIYF
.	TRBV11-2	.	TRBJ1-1	TGTGCCAGCAGCTTAGAAAGGGAGGACACTGAAGCTTTCTTT	CASSLEREDTEAFF
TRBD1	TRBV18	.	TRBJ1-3	TGTGCCAGCTCACAGGACAGGGCCGGAAACACCATATATTTT	CASSQDRAGNTIYF
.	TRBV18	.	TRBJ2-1	TGTGCCAGCTCAGCGTCGAGCTCCTACAATGAGCAGTTCTTC	CASSASSSYNEQFF
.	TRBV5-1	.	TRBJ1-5	TGCGCCAGCAGCCCCAACGGAGTTGACAATCAGCCCCAGCATTTT	CASSPNGVDNQPQHF
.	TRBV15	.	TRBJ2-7	TGTGCCACCAGCAGAGGGGAGGAGACGAACGAGCAGTACTTC	CATSRGEETNEQYF
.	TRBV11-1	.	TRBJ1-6	TGTGCCAGCAGCTTGGGCCCGACTTCACCCCTCCACTTT	CASSLGPTSPLHF
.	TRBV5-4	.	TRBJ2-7	TGTGCCAGCAGCCGCGATACCTACGAGCAGTACTTC	CASSRDTYEQYF
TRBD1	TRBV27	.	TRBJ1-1	TGTGCCAGCAGTACAGGGGTGAACACTGAAGCTTTCTTT	CASSTGVNTEAFF
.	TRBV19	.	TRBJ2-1	TGTGCCAGTAGTATAGGGGGACTGATCACGGACAATGAGCAGTTCTTC	CASSIGGLITDNEQFF
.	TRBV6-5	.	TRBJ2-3	TGTGCCAGCAGTTACTCGGGGGCGAGGGATACGCAGTATTTT	CASSYSGARDTQYF
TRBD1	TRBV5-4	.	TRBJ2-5	TGTGCCAGCAGCTTGGAGGGAGGCTACAGGGGGCGAGAGACCCAGTACTTC	CASSLEGGYRGRETQYF
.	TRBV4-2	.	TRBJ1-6	TGTGCCAGCAGCCAAGTGTCACAGGGTGTTTCACCCCTCCACTTT	CASSQVSQGVSPLHF
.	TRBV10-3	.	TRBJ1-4	TGTGCCATCAGGGAGGACAGAGCTAATGAAAAACTGTTTTTT	CAIREDRANEKLFF
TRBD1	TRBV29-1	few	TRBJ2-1	TGCAGCGCCCGGACAGGGTCCAATGAGCAGTTCTTC	CSARTGSNEQFF
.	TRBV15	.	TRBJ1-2	TGTGCCACCAGCAGGTGGGCGGACAGCAAGAAGGGCTACACCTTC	CATSRWADSKKGYTF
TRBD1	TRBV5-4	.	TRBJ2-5	TGTGCCAGCAGCCCCTCGACAGGGGGCGGAGAGACCCAGTACTTC	CASSPSTGGGETQYF
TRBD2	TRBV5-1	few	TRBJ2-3	TGCGCCAGCAGCCCGGGACTAGCGGGGACTAGCACAGATACGCAGTATTTT	CASSPGLAGTSTDTQYF
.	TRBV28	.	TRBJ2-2	TGTGCCAGCAGTTTTGTCAGGGTGACGGGCGGGGAGCTGTTTTTT	CASSFVRVTGGELFF
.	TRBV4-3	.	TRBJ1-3	TGCGCCAGCAGCCAAGACCGGAGCTCTGGAAACACCATATATTTT	CASSQDRSSGNTIYF
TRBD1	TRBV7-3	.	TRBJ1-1	TGTGCCAGCAGCTTGCTGGGACAGGGAAATACTGAAGCTTTCTTT	CASSLLGQGNTEAFF
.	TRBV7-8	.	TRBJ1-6	TGTGCCAGCAGCCGAGACAGGCTCCCGTCCTATAATTCACCCCTCCACTTT	CASSRDRLPSYNSPLHF
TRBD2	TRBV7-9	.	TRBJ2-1	TGTGCCAGCAGCTTAAAGGGATTAACTAGCGGGGGTGATGAGCAGTTCTTC	CASSLKGLTSGGDEQFF
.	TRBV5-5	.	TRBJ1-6	TGTGCCAGCAGCTCGCTCTACAGGGCTGATAATTCACCCCTCCACTTT	CASSSLYRADNSPLHF
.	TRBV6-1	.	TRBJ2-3	TGTGCCAGCAGTGTCAGGGCGGGCACAGATACGCAGTATTTT	CASSVRAGTDTQYF
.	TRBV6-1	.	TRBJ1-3	TGTGCCAGCAGTGAGAACAGCTCTGGAAACACCATATATTTT	CASSENSSGNTIYF
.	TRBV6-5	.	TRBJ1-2	TGTGCCAGCAGTTTTACAGGGACTGGCTACACCTTC	CASSFTGTGYTF
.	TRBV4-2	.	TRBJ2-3	TGTGCCAGCAGCCAAGAATCCTTATTATTCACAGATACGCAGTATTTT	CASSQESLLFTDTQYF
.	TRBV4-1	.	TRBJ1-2	TGCGCCAGCAGCCCAACTCACGGGACAACTTATGGCTACACCTTC	CASSPTHGTTYGYTF
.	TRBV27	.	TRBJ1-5	TGTGCCAGCGCCGACGGTAACAGGGACAATCAGCCCCAGCATTTT	CASADGNRDNQPQHF
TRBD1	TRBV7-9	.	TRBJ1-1	TGTGCCAGCAGCTTAGGAGAAAGACAGGGGGCCACTGAAGCTTTCTTT	CASSLGERQGATEAFF
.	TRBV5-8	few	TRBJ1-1	TGTGCCAGCTGCCGCAATCCTGGACCCGCGGGGACTGAAGCTTTCTTT	CASCRNPGPAGTEAFF
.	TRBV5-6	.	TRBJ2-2	TGTGCCAGCAGCAGGGCTCGGGTTAGGGGCACCGGGGAGCTGTTTTTT	CASSRARVRGTGELFF
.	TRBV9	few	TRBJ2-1	TGTGCCAGCAGCGTATCACGCTACTACAATGAGCAGTTCTTC	CASSVSRYYNEQFF
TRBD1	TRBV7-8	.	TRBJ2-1	TGTGCTACGGGACAGGTGTTTGTGAATGAGCAGTTCTTC	CATGQVFVNEQFF
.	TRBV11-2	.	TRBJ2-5	TGTGCCAGCAGCTTAGTCGGAGAGACCCAGTACTTC	CASSLVGETQYF
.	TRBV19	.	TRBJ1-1	TGTGCCAGTTACGACTTACCAAACACTGAAGCTTTCTTT	CASYDLPNTEAFF
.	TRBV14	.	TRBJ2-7	TGTGCCAGCAGCCAAGATTGGGAAAGGCGGGACGAGCAGTACTTC	CASSQDWERRDEQYF
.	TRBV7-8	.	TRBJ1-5	TGTGCCAGCAGCTTCGGGACACTATATAGCAATCAGCCCCAGCATTTT	CASSFGTLYSNQPQHF
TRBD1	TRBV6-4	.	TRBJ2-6	TGTGCCAGCACCGGACAGGTAGGGCCTGGGGCCAACGTCCTGACTTTC	CASTGQVGPGANVLTF
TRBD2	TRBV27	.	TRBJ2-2	TGTGCCAGCAGTTTATCCGTTTTAGCGGGGGTAGGGGAGCTGTTTTTT	CASSLSVLAGVGELFF
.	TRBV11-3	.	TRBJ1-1	TGTGCCAGCAGCTTTGACAGAAGTGGAGAAGCTTTCTTT	CASSFDRSGEAFF
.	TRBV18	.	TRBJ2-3	TGTGCCAGCTCACCACCGGGGCTAGATACGCAGTATTTT	CASSPPGLDTQYF
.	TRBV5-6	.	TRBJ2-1	TGTGCCAGCAGCCTCGACTGGGGCCTCAGCAATCACAATGAGCAGTTCTTC	CASSLDWGLSNHNEQFF
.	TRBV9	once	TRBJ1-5	TGTGCCAGCAGCGCCTCCGGCCAGGCAGATCAGCCCCAGCATTTT	CASSASGQADQPQHF
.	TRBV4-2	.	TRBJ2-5	TGTGCCAGCAGCCAAGGCGGTGTTCCCGAGACCCAGTACTTC	CASSQGGVPETQYF
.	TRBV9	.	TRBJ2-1	TGTGCCAGCAGCGTAGCTGAGGGTTTGTACAATGAGCAGTTCTTC	CASSVAEGLYNEQFF
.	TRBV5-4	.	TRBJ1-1	TGTGCCAGCAGCCGGATACAGGAGACAGGGAACACTGAAGCTTTCTTT	CASSRIQETGNTEAFF
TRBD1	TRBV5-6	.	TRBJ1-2	TGTGCCAGCAGCGCGACAGGGGGGTATGGCTACACCTTC	CASSATGGYGYTF
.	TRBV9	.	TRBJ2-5	TGTGCCAGCAGCTCCCTGGAGGGTCGGGAGACCCAGTACTTC	CASSSLEGRETQYF